This TCR beta chain was captured by sequencing in a study of blood T cell repertoires in COVID-19 (dated by TCRdb to 2019 to 2021). Concerning the study at large: The collaborator samples originated in the United States, Italy and Spain and spanned the acute and convalescent phases of COVID-19. Samples came from the ongoing ImmuneRACE study (first 160 participants) plus 1,254 subjects from 6 global collaborators. Sample metadata almost always included a de-identified subject ID, COVID-19 status, age in years and sex. Where available, HLA class I and class II types were taken from metadata supplied by the sample provider and were not determined by assay-based typing. Deeply sampled blood TCRbeta repertoires from subjects exposed to, actively infected with, or recovered from COVID-19 were included in the dataset. The prospective study material was composed of cDNA or gDNA derived from T cells, B-cell-depleted T cells, or PBMCs. The repertoires were released in a freely available public database meant as a resource for research on the immune response to SARS-CoV-2.

TCRbeta CDR3 regions were amplified from genomic DNA using the immunoSEQ Assay, a bias-controlled multiplex PCR. As for the authors' bioinformatics: The number of nucleated cells in each sample was estimated by amplification of reference gene primers within the assay. To quantify the absolute abundance of each unique TCRbeta CDR3 rearrangement, sequence reads were collapsed and filtered. For each sample, productive Simpson clonality was calculated as the square root of Simpson's diversity index over productive rearrangements. In TCRdb, the immuneACCESS table is reduced to in-frame sequences with V and J assigned. These tables do not hold every clone; where another copy was compared, an unresolved V gene accounts for under half, and the others remain unexplained. That table supplies the V and J calls and clone size; D and trimming were determined from the DNA. The sample table contains some 150,000 clones; only one count was recorded for around 86% of them. The ten largest clones represent around 40% of the sample.

A second Seattle source provided samples from volunteer blood donors who had recovered from COVID-19. The collaborating institutions used their own protocols to collect whole blood in K2EDTA tubes. Collaborator samples were shipped for TCRbeta analysis as frozen whole blood, isolated PBMCs, or DNA extracted from either sample type. Summary of the overall study and its limitations: Clinical and demographic metadata were provided uncurated, with the amount varying by source and participant.

Trimming costs V 4 bases and J 4 bases, and their ends lie 20 bases apart. The CDR3 runs 16 amino acids, cysteine and phenylalanine included. Just the 48-base CDR3 DNA is kept, in frame starting at base 1. CDR1 and CDR2 are read off the germline V gene as SGHDT and YYEEEE. Turning to this clone: What this receptor recognizes is not known. No much larger clone exists at a distance of one base, and base qualities are not known.

This chain joins TRBV5-6 to TRBJ1-2, with the D gene uncertain. The sequence derives from a man aged 50 to 60 who had recovered from COVID-19. The sample taken for sequencing was peripheral blood. The encoded CDR3 is CASSPRGSQVLYGYTF. Read as DNA, the sequence is TGTGCCAGCAGCCCCCGTGGATCTCAGGTCCTCTATGGCTACACCTTC.